A selection of T cell receptor beta chains follows, all from one sample in a study of T cells in Graves' hyperthyroidism and ophthalmopathy. Using its own MiXCR run on the multiplex PCR reads, TCRdb lists one record per CDR3 protein. In the table there are some 350,000 distinct CDR3 sequences, roughly 13% of which are singletons. The sequencing sample was made of blood. These receptors were obtained from a woman aged 40 to 49 with Graves' ophthalmopathy. The CDR3 runs from the conserved cysteine through the conserved F or W. The order of the fields is V gene, clone size, J gene, D gene, CDR3 protein, CDR3 DNA. A D gene is named only where the DNA matches it firmly. Clone sizes are given selectively: once, few, many, or a class where the clone is expanded.

>TRBV20-1|many|TRBJ2-5|-
CSARDERANQETQYF
TGCAGTGCTAGAGATGAAAGGGCTAACCAAGAGACCCAGTACTTC
>TRBV28|many|TRBJ1-1|-
CASSSTGLNTEAFF
TGTGCCAGCAGTTCGACAGGACTGAACACTGAAGCTTTCTTT
>TRBV2|many|TRBJ1-5|-
CASTRDNQPQHF
TGTGCCAGCACCAGGGACAATCAGCCCCAGCATTTT
>TRBV7-6|-|TRBJ1-1|-
CASSLQPGMNTEAFF
TGTGCCAGCAGCCTCCAACCGGGGATGAACACTGAAGCTTTCTTT
>TRBV6-1|many|TRBJ1-2|TRBD1
CASFRPGQGYYGYTF
TGTGCCAGCTTCAGACCGGGACAGGGGTACTATGGCTACACCTTC
>TRBV3-1|many|TRBJ2-1|-
CASSQGQGPYNEQFF
TGTGCCAGCAGTCAGGGGCAGGGACCCTACAATGAGCAGTTCTTC
>TRBV5-5|many|TRBJ1-1|-
CASSSGTANTEAFF
TGTGCCAGCAGCTCCGGGACGGCTAACACTGAAGCTTTCTTT
>TRBV12-3/TRBV12-4|many|TRBJ2-1|TRBD1
CASSLNRQGWGSEQFF
TGTGCCAGCAGTCTTAACCGACAGGGGTGGGGAAGTGAGCAGTTCTTC
>TRBV11-2|many|TRBJ2-7|-
CASSLEGGLYEQYF
TGTGCCAGCAGCTTAGAAGGGGGGCTCTACGAGCAGTACTTC
>TRBV7-9|many|TRBJ1-2|-
CASTLNTNYGYTF
TGTGCCAGCACCCTGAACACTAACTATGGCTACACCTTC